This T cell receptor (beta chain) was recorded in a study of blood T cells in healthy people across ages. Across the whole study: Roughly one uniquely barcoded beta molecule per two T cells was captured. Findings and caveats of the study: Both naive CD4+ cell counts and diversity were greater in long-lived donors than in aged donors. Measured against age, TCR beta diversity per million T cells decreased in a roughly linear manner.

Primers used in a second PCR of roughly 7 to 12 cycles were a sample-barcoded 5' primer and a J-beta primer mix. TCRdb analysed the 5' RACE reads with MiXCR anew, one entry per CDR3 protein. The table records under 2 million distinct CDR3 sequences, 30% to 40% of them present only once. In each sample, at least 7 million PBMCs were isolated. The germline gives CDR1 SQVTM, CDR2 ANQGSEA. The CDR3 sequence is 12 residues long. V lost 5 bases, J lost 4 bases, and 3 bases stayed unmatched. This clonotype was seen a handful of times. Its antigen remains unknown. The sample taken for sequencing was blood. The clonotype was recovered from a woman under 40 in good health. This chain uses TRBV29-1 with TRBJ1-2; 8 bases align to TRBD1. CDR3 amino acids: CSVWTGTYGYTF. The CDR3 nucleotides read TGCAGCGTTTGGACAGGGACCTATGGCTACACCTTC.